Listed here is a single T cell receptor (beta chain). Antigen unknown. This specimen comes from a study of cytomegalovirus exposure and HLA in healthy donors. Researchers ran the PCR with 60 Vbeta and 13 Jbeta primers. The table came from immunoSEQ multiplex PCR; TCRdb's copy has only in-frame clones and leaves some out. The table shows 100,000 to 150,000 clones, with 74% occurring only once. Overall study results and limits: A later analysis reportedly identified an Asian-associated ancestry cluster as carrying fewer N-insertions than the 666-donor mean. 150 or so TCR beta chains were listed as cytomegalovirus-associated. Later genetic work tied a missense DCLRE1C variant to beta-chain V and J trimming.

Germline-derived CDR1 and CDR2 are SEHNR and FQNEAQ (reference sequence). The CDR3 has 11 residues. Trimming shortened V by 3 bases and J by 8 bases, and 7 bases separated the two germline ends. The sequence was obtained from a woman in her forties or fifties in good health and CMV-seropositive. The J gene is TRBJ1-2, the V gene TRBV7-9; D is unresolved. The source material was PBMCs. The chain's CDR3 is CASSLGAGYTF. The DNA of the CDR3 is TGTGCCAGCAGCTTGGGCGCGGGCTACACCTTC.